This T cell receptor beta chain came from a study of blood T cells in healthy people across ages. The CDR3 contains 13 residues. Trimming took off 7 bases at V and 0 bases at J, with 10 bases between the two ends. Germline V gene sequence: CDR1 MDHEN, CDR2 SYDVKM. Primed by a sample-barcoded 5' primer and a J-beta primer mix, a second PCR proceeded for about 7 to 11 cycles. Using its own MiXCR run on the 5' RACE reads, TCRdb lists one record per CDR3 protein. The data contain around 870,000 distinct CDR3 sequences, roughly 26% of them seen just once; the ten biggest clones take up around a sixth. The receptor's source is a woman older than 75 in good health. Sequencing was carried out using blood. The J gene is TRBJ2-7, the V gene TRBV28; no definite D call. The CDR3, as DNA: TGTGCCAGCACCCTGGCAGTCTCCTACGAGCAGTACTTC. This gives the protein CASTLAVSYEQYF.